The TCR beta chain described here comes from a study of graft-versus-host responses after intestinal transplantation. Study-level background: Isolated intestinal, liver-intestinal, or multivisceral transplants were what recipients had.

This table comes from immunoSEQ multiplex PCR, and its TCRdb copy is limited to in-frame clones, with some not included. The sample yields roughly 14,000 clones, more than 25% seen once. V lost 4 bases, J lost 5 bases, and 11 bases lay in between. The CDR3 is made up of 14 amino acids. Germline CDR1 reads PRHDT; CDR2 reads FYEKMQ (reference sequence). This specimen consisted of alloreactive CD4+ T cells from a mixed lymphocyte reaction culture, obtained before intestinal transplant. Specified subset: CFSE-low proliferating T cells sorted from approximately 6-day pre-transplant mixed lymphocyte reaction (GvH or HvG direction). The genes are TRBV13 and TRBJ2-2, with D unclear. The source of this sequence is a human patient who received an intestinal transplant. CDR3: CASSSRWVTGELFF. The CDR3 region has the DNA TGTGCCAGCAGCTCACGCTGGGTAACCGGGGAGCTGTTTTTT.